Shown below are 26 T cell receptor beta chains from a single sample sequenced in a study of OX40 agonist ivuxolimab in advanced cancers. TCRdb's table, derived via immunoSEQ multiplex PCR, lists solely in-frame clones and lacks some. This sample has approximately 64,000 clones, with about 85% found just once. The sample here was CD4+ or CD8+ T cells sorted from blood, taken in a trial of the OX40 agonist ivuxolimab. Receptors were obtained from an adult with an advanced solid tumor such as melanoma, head and neck, liver or kidney cancer.

This clone was counted a single time. The V call is TRBV15, the J call TRBJ2-7; possibly TRBD1 or TRBD2 for D (6 bases each). Per the germline V gene, CDR1 is LNHNV and CDR2 is YYDKDF (reference sequence). This CDR3 spans 13 amino acids. Trimming stripped 0 bases from V and 5 bases from J, with 8 bases between. The CDR3 protein is CATSREEGDEQYF. CDR3 nucleotides: TGTGCCACCAGCAGAGAGGAGGGGGACGAGCAGTACTTC.

The chain joins TRBV9 to TRBJ2-7; 9 bases line up with TRBD2. CDR3 length equals 15 residues. Germline V gene sequence: CDR1 SGDLS, CDR2 YYNGEE. With V trimmed by 0 bases and J by 3 bases, 4 bases remained unmatched. CDR3 sequence: CASSVDASGVYEQYF. CDR3 sequence (DNA): TGTGCCAGCAGCGTAGATGCTAGCGGGGTCTACGAGCAGTACTTC.

The chain couples TRBV11-3 to TRBJ2-7; 8 bases agree with TRBD2. This CDR3 comprises 14 residues. Germline trimming cut 1 base from V and 5 bases from J; bases unmatched to any gene: 4. The germline V gene has CDR1 SGHNT and CDR2 YENEEA. The DNA of the CDR3 is TGTGCCAGCAGCTTAGTCTTGACTAGCGACGAGCAGTACTTC. Residues: CASSLVLTSDEQYF.

The chain joins TRBV4-1 to TRBJ2-5, with D possibly TRBD2 on 6 matching bases. This CDR3 spans 17 amino acids. The V end lost 0 bases, the J end lost 5 bases, and 19 bases lay between the germline ends. CDR1 and CDR2 (germline): MGHRA, YSYEKL. The DNA of the CDR3 is TGCGCCAGCAGCCAAGAAGGGCTCGGGAGCGGATTGGAGACCCAGTACTTC. It encodes CASSQEGLGSGLETQYF.

The rearrangement joins TRBV4-1 to TRBJ2-1; no definite D call. The germline V gene has CDR1 MGHRA and CDR2 YSYEKL. Trimming took off 0 bases at V and 4 bases at J, with 13 bases between the two ends. This CDR3 contains 16 residues. This CDR3 is CASSQEGFLGYNEQFF. CDR3 bases: TGCGCCAGCAGCCAAGAGGGTTTTTTAGGATACAATGAGCAGTTCTTC.

This chain links TRBV7-9 with TRBJ2-7; D ambiguous. Trimming shortened V by 3 bases and J by 0 bases, and 9 bases separated the two germline ends. The CDR3 is 14 residues long. Germline-derived CDR1 and CDR2 are SEHNR and FQNEAQ (reference sequence). Here the CDR3 DNA reads TGTGCCAGCAGCTTTTCCAGGAGCTCCTACGAGCAGTACTTC. Protein sequence: CASSFSRSSYEQYF.

The chain recombines TRBV4-1 with TRBJ2-1; D call uncertain. The CDR3 has 13 residues. Germline values: CDR1 MGHRA, CDR2 YSYEKL. V was trimmed by 0 bases and J by 5 bases, leaving 5 bases between them. CDR3 DNA sequence: TGCGCCAGCAGCCAAGATATAAACAATGAGCAGTTCTTC. Protein product: CASSQDINNEQFF.

The V and J genes are TRBV19 and TRBJ2-2; D ambiguous. The CDR3 sequence is 14 residues long. V shed 4 bases and J shed 7 bases, with 13 bases lying between them. CDR1 is LNHDA, CDR2 SQIVND, per germline (reference sequence). CDR3 amino acids: CASSSLENYGELFF. The CDR3 bases are TGTGCCAGTAGTAGCCTAGAAAACTACGGGGAGCTGTTTTTT.

V usage is TRBV6-5 and J usage is TRBJ1-3; possibly TRBD1 for D (5 bases). The germline CDR1 and CDR2 sequences are MNHEY and SVGAGI. Trimming removed 6 bases at V and 4 bases at J, with 13 bases between. The CDR3 loop spans 14 amino acids. CDR3 protein: CASSPYGTGNTIYF. Written as DNA, the CDR3 is TGTGCCAGCAGCCCATATGGGACGGGAAACACCATATATTTT.

The DNA of the CDR3 is TGCGCCAGCAGCCCCGCCGGGGGACGGACCTACGAGCAGTACTTC. Amino acid sequence: CASSPAGGRTYEQYF. The chain is built from TRBV4-1 and TRBJ2-7; D is perhaps TRBD2 (6 bases). The CDR3 sequence is 15 residues long. CDR1 is MGHRA, CDR2 YSYEKL, per germline. The germline V and J ends were trimmed by 4 bases and 2 bases, with 15 bases remaining between them.

This chain uses TRBV21-1 with TRBJ2-2; the table's D call of TRBD2 was not tested on the DNA. TRBV21-1 is classified as a pseudogene. This CDR3 is 15 amino acids long. CDR3 DNA sequence: TGTGCCAGCTCACAGGGTGGCGGGAGGGCCGGGGAGCTGTTTTTT. It translates to CASSQGGGRAGELFF.

The rearrangement joins TRBV7-9 to TRBJ2-2, with no clear D. CDR1 is SEHNR and CDR2 is FQNEAQ in the germline V gene (reference sequence). Trimming left V 1 base short and J 0 bases short, with 3 bases between. The CDR3 sequence is 14 residues long. The CDR3 nucleotides read TGTGCCAGCAGCTTAGGAGCGAACACCGGGGAGCTGTTTTTT. Its protein is CASSLGANTGELFF.

Only a few counts were recorded for this clone. The chain links TRBV29-1 to TRBJ1-1, with a possible D match to TRBD1 (5 bases). The CDR3 extends over 12 amino acids. The V end was cut by 5 bases, the J end by 4 bases, with 11 bases between. Germline V gives CDR1 SQVTM, CDR2 ANQGSEA. The CDR3 sequence is CSVNPGITEAFF. The DNA for the CDR3 is TGCAGCGTTAACCCAGGGATCACTGAAGCTTTCTTT.

The J gene is TRBJ2-1, the V gene TRBV11-1; a possible D gene is TRBD2 (6 bases). V was trimmed by 1 base and J by 3 bases, leaving 10 bases between them. Germline assignment: CDR1 SGHAT and CDR2 FQDESV (reference sequence). The CDR3 is 15 amino acids. The CDR3 bases are TGTGCCAGCAGCTTAGTAGCGGCAATCTACAATGAGCAGTTCTTC. It encodes CASSLVAAIYNEQFF.

This clone was recorded once. V is TRBV30 and J is TRBJ2-7, with a tentative D call TRBD1 (6 bases). The CDR3 sequence is 12 residues long. Germline assignment: CDR1 GTSNPN and CDR2 SVGIG (reference sequence). V gave up 0 bases and J gave up 6 bases, with 9 bases separating them. The CDR3 loop reads CAWSVQGGEQYF. CDR3 in DNA: TGTGCCTGGAGTGTACAAGGGGGCGAGCAGTACTTC.

This clone was picked up one time. The chain carries TRBV6-6 and TRBJ2-1; D is undetermined. This CDR3 is 11 amino acids long. Between the trimmed V and J ends, which lost 5 bases and 10 bases, there was a span of 9 bases. Germline CDR1 reads MNHNY; CDR2 reads SVGAGI (reference sequence). The CDR3 DNA follows: TGTGCCAGCAGTACACTTTCCGAGCAGTTCTTC. Protein product: CASSTLSEQFF.

The rearrangement links TRBV7-8 to TRBJ1-3; no clear D. Germline V CDR1 and CDR2: SGHVS, FQNEAQ. Between the trimmed V and J ends, which lost 4 bases and 0 bases, there was a span of 10 bases. CDR3 length: 15 residues. This chain's CDR3 is CASSYDVLSGNTIYF. CDR3 bases: TGTGCCAGCAGCTATGACGTTCTCTCTGGAAACACCATATATTTT.

V and J are TRBV28 and TRBJ1-1; perhaps TRBD1 as D (6 bases). The CDR3 covers 17 residues. V was clipped by 5 bases and J by 3 bases, with 22 bases between them. CDR1 and CDR2 (germline): MDHEN, SYDVKM. Here the CDR3 DNA reads TGTGCCAGCAGTCCCCCGGGACAAACCGACTATTACACTGAAGCTTTCTTT. This gives the protein CASSPPGQTDYYTEAFF.

The gene calls are TRBV30 and TRBJ1-2; a weak D match, TRBD1 (5 bases). Germline loops: CDR1 GTSNPN, CDR2 SVGIG (reference sequence). The CDR3 contains 11 residues. Trimming stripped 1 base from V and 8 bases from J, with 8 bases between. CDR3 in amino acids: CAWSGGAGYTF. In DNA form, the CDR3 reads TGTGCCTGGAGTGGTGGGGCGGGCTACACCTTC. Supplemented by reference TRBV30 and TRBJ1-2, the full variable domain reads SQTIHQWPATLVQPVGSPLSLECTVEGTSNPNLYWYRQAAGRGLQLLFYSVGIGQISSEVPQNLSASRPQDRQFILSSKKLLLSDSGFYLCAWSGGAGYTFGSGTRLTVV.

The table lists this clone with a count of one. The CDR3, as DNA: TGTGCCAGCGGGATAGGATCCACAAAGGGCGAGCAGTACTTC. It encodes CASGIGSTKGEQYF. The chain uses TRBV11-3 and TRBJ2-7; D not resolved. CDR3 length equals 14 residues. Germline V lookup: CDR1 SGHNT, CDR2 YENEEA. Trimming left V 8 bases short and J 6 bases short, with 20 bases between.

In the case of this clone: This same CDR3 is encoded by further DNA sequences in the sample. The chain has TRBV5-4 and TRBJ2-3, with no clear D. The CDR3 totals 14 residues. Germline V gene data show CDR1 as SGHNT and CDR2 as YYREEE (reference sequence). V shed 0 bases and J shed 0 bases, with 5 bases lying between them. The CDR3 DNA reads as TGTGCCAGCAGCTTGGACTATAGCACAGATACGCAGTATTTT. Its translation: CASSLDYSTDTQYF.

The rearrangement joins TRBV30 to TRBJ2-1; possible D gene TRBD1, 6 bases. Trimming removed 0 bases at V and 7 bases at J, with 19 bases between. CDR1 GTSNPN and CDR2 SVGIG come from the germline V gene (reference sequence). This CDR3 spans 16 amino acids. Written as DNA, the CDR3 is TGTGCCTGGAGTGTAAGGCGACAGGAGTGGCTTAATGAGCAGTTCTTC. This sequence encodes CAWSVRRQEWLNEQFF.

The chain recombines TRBV28 with TRBJ1-5; the match to TRBD1 covers 8 bases. The CDR3 consists of 15 residues. CDR1 and CDR2 from the germline V gene are MDHEN and SYDVKM. After removal of 6 bases from V and 1 base from J, the junction contained 5 bases not matched to a gene. CDR3 nucleotides: TGTGCCAGCAGGGAGGACAGGGCGAGCAATCAGCCCCAGCATTTT. Protein sequence: CASREDRASNQPQHF.

This clone was found once. The rearrangement uses TRBV7-3 and TRBJ2-2; 7 bases agree with TRBD2. Germline-derived CDR1 and CDR2 are SGHTA and FQGTGA. The CDR3 covers 15 residues. Losses at the gene ends were 5 bases for V and 5 bases for J; bases not matched to a gene: 8. The CDR3 DNA is TGTGCCAGCAGCCGCCTGGGGCGGGAGACCGGGGAGCTGTTTTTT. This sequence encodes CASSRLGRETGELFF.

V usage is TRBV7-9 and J usage is TRBJ2-3, with 12 bases aligning to TRBD1. The length of the CDR3 is 16 residues. The J segment lost 6 bases and the V segment lost 4 bases, leaving 8 bases of the junction unmatched. CDR1 is SEHNR, CDR2 FQNEAQ, per germline (reference sequence). In DNA, the CDR3 is TGTGCCAGCAGCTATGCCGGGACAGGGGGCATGGATACGCAGTATTTT. Translated, it gives CASSYAGTGGMDTQYF.

The chain combines TRBV5-3 with TRBJ1-1; D unclear. TRBV5-3 is known as an ORF, though its function is uncertain. The CDR3 length is 15 residues. Trimming removed 6 bases from V and 1 base from J, with 16 bases in between. CDR3: CARNPTPTKNTEAFF. The CDR3 DNA reads TGTGCCAGAAATCCGACTCCTACAAAGAACACTGAAGCTTTCTTT.